One and the same sample provided the 13 T cell receptor beta chains below, sequenced in a study of shared T cell receptors in the human thymus. Sequencing was performed with immunoSEQ multiplex PCR; in TCRdb, only in-frame clones are kept and a portion is missing. The table has hundreds of thousands of clones, 80% to 90% seen once. This same sample was also part of a study on human thymus T cells.

Sequenced: thymocytes. These receptors were collected from a boy younger than two with a congenital heart defect.

The V call is TRBV6-6, the J call TRBJ2-7, with 7 bases lining up with TRBD1. This CDR3 has 15 residues. CDR1 MNHNY and CDR2 SVGAGI come from the germline V gene (reference sequence). J gave up 2 bases and V 0 bases, and 4 bases lay outside the gene matches. CDR3 DNA sequence: TGTGCCAGCAGTTACTCCCGACAGGGAACCTACGAGCAGTACTTC. Its protein is CASSYSRQGTYEQYF.

There are a few counts of this clone. The rearrangement uses TRBV28 and TRBJ1-5; a possible D gene is TRBD1 (6 bases). Germline CDR1 MDHEN, CDR2 SYDVKM. Trimming pared 2 bases from V and 7 bases from J, leaving 21 bases between. The CDR3 covers 17 residues. The CDR3 protein is CASSLRGGGAGRQPQHF. The CDR3 DNA sequence: TGTGCCAGCAGTTTAAGGGGAGGGGGGGCCGGTCGGCAGCCCCAGCATTTT.

The CDR3 reads CASSLRTHLAKNIQYF. The CDR3 bases are TGTGCCAGCAGTTTGAGGACACATCTAGCCAAAAACATTCAGTACTTC. This rearrangement joins TRBV27 to TRBJ2-4; tentative D call: TRBD1 (5 bases). Germline-derived CDR1 and CDR2 are MNHEY and SMNVEV (reference sequence). The V and J ends lost 3 bases and 0 bases respectively, with 12 bases between them. This CDR3 is built from 16 residues.

This sequence joins TRBV7-2 and TRBJ1-2; a possible D gene is TRBD1 (5 bases). There are 14 residues in the CDR3. The ends were cut back, 4 bases at V and 5 bases at J, with 14 bases in the middle. Germline CDR1 SGHTA, CDR2 FQGNSA. CDR3 nucleotides: TGTGCCAGCAGCTCATCGCGGGGGTTATATGGCTACACCTTC. Amino acids: CASSSSRGLYGYTF. The variable domain in full, with the rest retrieved from reference TRBV7-2 and TRBJ1-2, is GAGVSQSPSNKVTEKGKDVELRCDPISGHTALYWYRQSLGQGLEFLIYFQGNSAPDKSGLPSDRFSAERTGGSVSTLTIQRTQQEDSAVYLCASSSSRGLYGYTFGSGTRLTVV.

V gene TRBV5-6 combines with J gene TRBJ2-3, with 8 bases aligning to TRBD1. Germline V gene lookup returns CDR1 SGHDT and CDR2 YYEEEE. The CDR3 spans 14 residues. The J segment lost 4 bases and the V segment lost 4 bases, leaving 5 bases of the junction unmatched. The CDR3, as DNA: TGTGCCAGCAGCGGGACAGGAATATCAGATACGCAGTATTTT. Translated: CASSGTGISDTQYF.

The CDR3 DNA reads TGCGCCACCCACGTAGTAGCGGGAGGAGGCGAGCAGTACTTC. It specifies CATHVVAGGGEQYF. The chain couples TRBV10-1 to TRBJ2-7, with 10 nucleotides matching TRBD2. The length of the CDR3 is 14 residues. Per the germline V gene, CDR1 is WNHNN and CDR2 is SYGVQD (reference sequence). V lost 10 bases, J lost 6 bases, and 12 bases stayed unmatched.

J is TRBJ2-5 and V is TRBV9; the D gene is possibly TRBD2 (7 bases). Per the germline V gene, CDR1 is SGDLS and CDR2 is YYNGEE. The CDR3 consists of 16 residues. V was trimmed by 5 bases and J by 4 bases, leaving 21 bases between them. In nucleotides, the CDR3 is TGTGCCAGCAGTCAAAAGGGGGGGGAACCCAGAGAGACCCAGTACTTC. It codes for CASSQKGGEPRETQYF.

This clone was counted only a few times. V gene TRBV6-6 combines with J gene TRBJ1-6, with TRBD1 matching over 8 bases. This CDR3 region has 15 residues. J lost 9 bases, V lost 11 bases, and 15 bases had no gene match. The germline gives CDR1 MNHNY, CDR2 SVGAGI (reference sequence). The CDR3 region has the DNA TGTGCCGTCCTAGGCCCCCAGGGGGCCAGTTCACCCCTCCACTTT. It encodes CAVLGPQGASSPLHF.

The table lists this clone with a count of one. J is TRBJ1-1 and V is TRBV30; no clear D gene. The ends were cut back, 3 bases at V and 2 bases at J, with 10 bases in the middle. The CDR3 consists of 13 residues. Germline CDR1 and CDR2: GTSNPN and SVGIG (reference sequence). The CDR3 spells CAWRVAVNTEAFF. The CDR3 DNA sequence: TGTGCCTGGAGGGTTGCAGTAAACACTGAAGCTTTCTTT.

The rearrangement uses TRBV7-9 and TRBJ2-1; 8 bases are a match to TRBD2. The CDR3 has 12 residues. Germline lookup yields CDR1 SEHNR and CDR2 FQNEAQ (reference sequence). The V segment lost 4 bases and the J segment 10 bases; nucleotides outside the gene matches: 3. Here the CDR3 DNA reads TGTGCCAGCAGCTACCCGGGGGGGGAGCAGTTCTTC. Its translation: CASSYPGGEQFF. The complete variable domain, with remaining parts taken from reference TRBV7-9 and TRBJ2-1, reads DTGVSQNPRHKITKRGQNVTFRCDPISEHNRLYWYRQTLGQGPEFLTYFQNEAQLEKSRLLSDRFSAERPKGSFSTLEIQRTEQGDSAMYLCASSYPGGEQFFGPGTRLTVL.

The rearrangement uses TRBV30 and TRBJ1-4, with D unresolved. The CDR3 sequence is 13 residues long. The V end was cut by 2 bases, the J end by 8 bases, with 12 bases between. Looked up from germline, CDR1 is GTSNPN and CDR2 is SVGIG (reference sequence). The CDR3 sequence is CAWSRLEREKLFF. The CDR3 DNA sequence: TGTGCCTGGAGTAGGCTAGAAAGAGAAAAACTGTTTTTT.

This clone was picked up one time. V usage is TRBV4-1 and J usage is TRBJ2-5; 10 nucleotides match TRBD2. The CDR3 runs 19 residues. CDR1 and CDR2 from the germline V gene are MGHRA and YSYEKL. With V trimmed by 4 bases and J by 4 bases, 18 bases remained unmatched. The CDR3 nucleotides are TGCGCCAGCAGCCGGACCCGGGACGGGGCTAGCGGGAGTGGAGAGACCCAGTACTTC. It specifies CASSRTRDGASGSGETQYF.

The CDR3, as DNA: TGTGCCAGCACCTCGGCGGGAGCTTCCTACGAGCAGTACTTC. It encodes CASTSAGASYEQYF. This rearrangement joins TRBV2 to TRBJ2-7; 7 nucleotides match TRBD2. This CDR3 is 14 amino acids long. V gave up 7 bases and J gave up 1 base; unmatched junction bases: 7. Germline CDR1 reads SNHLY; CDR2 reads FYNNEI. The whole variable domain, remainder taken from reference TRBV2 and TRBJ2-7, is EPEVTQTPSHQVTQMGQEVILRCVPISNHLYFYWYRQILGQKVEFLVSFYNNEISEKSEIFDDQFSVERPDGSNFTLKIRSTKLEDSAMYFCASTSAGASYEQYFGPGTRLTVT.